The clone carrying this T cell receptor (beta chain) is categorized as large. Its antigen is unknown. This sample was taken from a study of OX40 agonist ivuxolimab in advanced cancers. Study-level background: The study enrolled dose-escalation patients with hepatocellular carcinoma, melanoma, renal cell or head and neck cancer. The group had a mean age of roughly 56 years, ranged from roughly 20 to 79, and was 82.7% male. Whole-study findings and limits: Partial responders dosed at 0.1-3.0 mg/kg displayed clonal expansion ranking among the lowest.

Researchers took blood at baseline, on cycle 4 day 1, and on cycle 7 day 1. Sequencing was performed with immunoSEQ multiplex PCR; in TCRdb, only in-frame clones are kept and a portion is missing. The sample carries 10,000 to 15,000 clones, around nine tenths recorded once. Sequencing was performed on CD4+ or CD8+ T cells sorted from blood, taken in a trial of the OX40 agonist ivuxolimab. The clonotype was recovered from an adult with an advanced solid tumor such as melanoma, head and neck, liver or kidney cancer.

This CDR3 is CASSPVGRAKYEQYF. The DNA for the CDR3 is TGTGCCAGCAGTCCGGTCGGGAGGGCCAAGTACGAGCAGTACTTC. V and J are TRBV28 and TRBJ2-7; TRBD2 matches at 8 bases. V dropped 5 bases and J dropped 4; count of bases not matched to a gene: 10. Germline values: CDR1 MDHEN, CDR2 SYDVKM. This CDR3 spans 15 amino acids.